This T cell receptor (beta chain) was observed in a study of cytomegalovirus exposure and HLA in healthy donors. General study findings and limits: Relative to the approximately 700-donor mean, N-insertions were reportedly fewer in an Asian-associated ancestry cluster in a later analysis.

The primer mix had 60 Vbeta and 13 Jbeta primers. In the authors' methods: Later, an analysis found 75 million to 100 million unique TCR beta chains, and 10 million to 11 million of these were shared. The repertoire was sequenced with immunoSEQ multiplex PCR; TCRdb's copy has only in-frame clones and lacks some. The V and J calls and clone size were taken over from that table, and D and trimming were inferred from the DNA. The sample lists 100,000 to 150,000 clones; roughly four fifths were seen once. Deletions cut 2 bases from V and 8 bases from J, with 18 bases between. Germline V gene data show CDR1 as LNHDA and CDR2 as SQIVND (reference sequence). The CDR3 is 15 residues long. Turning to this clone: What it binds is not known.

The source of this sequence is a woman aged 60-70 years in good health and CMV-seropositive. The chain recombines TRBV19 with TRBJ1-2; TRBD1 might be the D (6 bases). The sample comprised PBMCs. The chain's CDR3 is CASSISKPGQFGYTF. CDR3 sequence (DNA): TGTGCCAGTAGTATAAGTAAACCGGGACAATTCGGCTACACCTTC.